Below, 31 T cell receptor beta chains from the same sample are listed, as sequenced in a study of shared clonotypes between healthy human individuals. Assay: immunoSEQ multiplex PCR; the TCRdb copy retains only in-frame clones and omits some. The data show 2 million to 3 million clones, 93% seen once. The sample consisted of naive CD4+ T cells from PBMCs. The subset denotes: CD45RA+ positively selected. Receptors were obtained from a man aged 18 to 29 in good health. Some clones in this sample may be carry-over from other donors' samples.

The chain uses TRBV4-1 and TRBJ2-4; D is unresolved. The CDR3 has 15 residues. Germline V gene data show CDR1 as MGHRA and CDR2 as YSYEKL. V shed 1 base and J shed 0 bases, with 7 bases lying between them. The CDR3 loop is CASSQGFLAKNIQYF. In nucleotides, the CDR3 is TGCGCCAGCAGCCAAGGATTCCTAGCCAAAAACATTCAGTACTTC.

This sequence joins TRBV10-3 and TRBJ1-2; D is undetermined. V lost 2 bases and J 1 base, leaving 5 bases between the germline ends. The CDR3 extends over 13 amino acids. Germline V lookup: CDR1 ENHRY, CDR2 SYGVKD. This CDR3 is CAISEGINYGYTF. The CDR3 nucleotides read TGTGCCATCAGTGAGGGTATTAACTATGGCTACACCTTC.

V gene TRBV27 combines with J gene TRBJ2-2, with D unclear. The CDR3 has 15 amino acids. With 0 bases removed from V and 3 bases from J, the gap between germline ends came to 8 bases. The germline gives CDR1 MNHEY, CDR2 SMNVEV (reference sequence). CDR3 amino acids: CASSLSAGYTGELFF. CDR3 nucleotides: TGTGCCAGCAGTTTATCGGCCGGGTACACCGGGGAGCTGTTTTTT.

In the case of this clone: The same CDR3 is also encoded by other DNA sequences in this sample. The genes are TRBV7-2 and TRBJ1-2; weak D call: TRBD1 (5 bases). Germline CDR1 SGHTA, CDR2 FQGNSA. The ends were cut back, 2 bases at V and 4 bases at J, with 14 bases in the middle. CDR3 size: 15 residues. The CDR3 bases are TGTGCCAGCAGCTTAACTGGAGGGGCTGGCTATGGCTACACCTTC. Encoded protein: CASSLTGGAGYGYTF.

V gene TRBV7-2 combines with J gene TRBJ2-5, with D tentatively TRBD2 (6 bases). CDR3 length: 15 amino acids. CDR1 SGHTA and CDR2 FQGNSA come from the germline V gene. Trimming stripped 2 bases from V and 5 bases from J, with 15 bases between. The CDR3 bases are TGTGCCAGCAGCTTACAGCCTGGGACTGGGGAGACCCAGTACTTC. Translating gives CASSLQPGTGETQYF. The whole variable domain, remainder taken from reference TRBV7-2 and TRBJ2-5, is GAGVSQSPSNKVTEKGKDVELRCDPISGHTALYWYRQSLGQGLEFLIYFQGNSAPDKSGLPSDRFSAERTGGSVSTLTIQRTQQEDSAVYLCASSLQPGTGETQYFGPGTRLLVL.

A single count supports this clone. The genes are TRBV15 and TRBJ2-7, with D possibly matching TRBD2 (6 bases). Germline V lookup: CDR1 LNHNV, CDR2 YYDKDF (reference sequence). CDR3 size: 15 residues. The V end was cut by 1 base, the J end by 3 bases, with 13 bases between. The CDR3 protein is CATSRVKAGGYEQYF. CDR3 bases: TGTGCCACCAGCAGAGTTAAGGCCGGGGGCTACGAGCAGTACTTC.

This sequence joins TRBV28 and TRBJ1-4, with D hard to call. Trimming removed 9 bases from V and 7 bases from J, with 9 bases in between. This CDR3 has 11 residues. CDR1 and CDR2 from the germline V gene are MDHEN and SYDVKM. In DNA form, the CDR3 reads TGTGCCAGTCGAGGGATTGAAAAACTGTTTTTT. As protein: CASRGIEKLFF.

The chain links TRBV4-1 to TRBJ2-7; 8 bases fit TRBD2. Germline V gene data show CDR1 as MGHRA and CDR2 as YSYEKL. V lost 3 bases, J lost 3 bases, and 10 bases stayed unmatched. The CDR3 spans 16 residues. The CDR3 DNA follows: TGCGCCAGCAGCCAGCTCTATCGGCGGGAGGACTACGAGCAGTACTTC. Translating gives CASSQLYRREDYEQYF.

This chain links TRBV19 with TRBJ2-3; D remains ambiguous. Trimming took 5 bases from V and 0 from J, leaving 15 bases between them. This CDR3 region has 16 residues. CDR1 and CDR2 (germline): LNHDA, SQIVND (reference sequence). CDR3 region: CASSLLGTRSTDTQYF. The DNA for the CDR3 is TGTGCCAGTAGTCTACTCGGCACCCGGAGCACAGATACGCAGTATTTT.

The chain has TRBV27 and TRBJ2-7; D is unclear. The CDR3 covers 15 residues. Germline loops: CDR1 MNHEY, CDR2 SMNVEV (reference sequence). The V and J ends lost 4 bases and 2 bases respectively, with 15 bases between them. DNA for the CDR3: TGTGCCAGCAGTTCCCTCCGTCGGCCCCCCTACGAGCAGTACTTC. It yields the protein CASSSLRRPPYEQYF.

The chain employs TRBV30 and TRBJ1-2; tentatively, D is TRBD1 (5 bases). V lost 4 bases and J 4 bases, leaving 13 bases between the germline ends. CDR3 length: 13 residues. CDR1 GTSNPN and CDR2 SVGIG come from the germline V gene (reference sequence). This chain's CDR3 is CAWISGYGYGYTF. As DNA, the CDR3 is TGTGCCTGGATTTCAGGGTACGGCTATGGCTACACCTTC.

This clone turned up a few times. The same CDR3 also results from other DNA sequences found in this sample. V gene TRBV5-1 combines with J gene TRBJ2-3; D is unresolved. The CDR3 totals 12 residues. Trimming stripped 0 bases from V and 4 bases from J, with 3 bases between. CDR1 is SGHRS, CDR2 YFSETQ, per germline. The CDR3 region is CASSLEADTQYF. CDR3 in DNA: TGCGCCAGCAGCTTGGAAGCAGATACGCAGTATTTT.

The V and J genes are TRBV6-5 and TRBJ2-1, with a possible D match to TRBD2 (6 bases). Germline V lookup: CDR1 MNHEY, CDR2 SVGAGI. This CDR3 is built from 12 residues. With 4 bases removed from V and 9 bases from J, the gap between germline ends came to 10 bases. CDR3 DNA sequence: TGTGCCAGCAGTTTTGTGGGGGGTGAGCAGTTCTTC. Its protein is CASSFVGGEQFF.

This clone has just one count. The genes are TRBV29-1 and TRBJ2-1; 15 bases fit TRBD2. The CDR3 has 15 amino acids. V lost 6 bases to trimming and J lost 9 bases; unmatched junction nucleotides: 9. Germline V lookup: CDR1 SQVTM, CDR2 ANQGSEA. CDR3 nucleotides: TGCAGCGTAAGGACTAGCGGGAGGGCCTCTGTTGAGCAGTTCTTC. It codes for CSVRTSGRASVEQFF.

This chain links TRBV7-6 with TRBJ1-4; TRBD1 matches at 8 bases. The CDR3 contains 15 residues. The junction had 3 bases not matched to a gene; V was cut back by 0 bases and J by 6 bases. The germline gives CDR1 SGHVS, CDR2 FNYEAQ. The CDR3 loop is CASSLAGTGDEKLFF. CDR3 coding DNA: TGTGCCAGCAGCTTAGCTGGGACAGGTGATGAAAAACTGTTTTTT.

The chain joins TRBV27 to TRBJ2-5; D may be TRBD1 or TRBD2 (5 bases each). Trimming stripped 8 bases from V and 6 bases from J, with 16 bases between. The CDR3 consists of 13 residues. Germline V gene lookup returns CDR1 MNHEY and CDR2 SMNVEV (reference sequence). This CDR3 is CASGRGTDKTQYF. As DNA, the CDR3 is TGTGCCAGCGGTCGAGGGACCGACAAGACCCAGTACTTC.

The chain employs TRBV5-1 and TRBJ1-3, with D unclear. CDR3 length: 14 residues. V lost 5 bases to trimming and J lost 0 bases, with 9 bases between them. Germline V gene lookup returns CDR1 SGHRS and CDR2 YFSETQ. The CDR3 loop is CASSLQSSGNTIYF. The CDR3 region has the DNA TGCGCCAGCAGTCTACAGAGCTCTGGAAACACCATATATTTT.

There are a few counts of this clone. CDR3 loop: CASSLTDPPYEQYF. CDR3 bases: TGTGCCAGCAGCTTAACGGACCCCCCGTACGAGCAGTACTTC. The chain is built from TRBV5-6 and TRBJ2-7; D remains unclear. V was clipped by 2 bases and J by 4 bases, with 13 bases between them. CDR1 is SGHDT and CDR2 is YYEEEE in the germline V gene. The CDR3 runs 14 residues.

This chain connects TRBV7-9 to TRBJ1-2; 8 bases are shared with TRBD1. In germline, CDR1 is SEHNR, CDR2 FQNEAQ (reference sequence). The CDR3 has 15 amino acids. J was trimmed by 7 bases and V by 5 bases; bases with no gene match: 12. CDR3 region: CASSAGQGSGGGYTF. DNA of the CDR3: TGTGCCAGCAGCGCCGGACAGGGTTCAGGGGGTGGCTACACCTTC. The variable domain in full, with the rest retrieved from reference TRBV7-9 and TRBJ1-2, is DTGVSQNPRHKITKRGQNVTFRCDPISEHNRLYWYRQTLGQGPEFLTYFQNEAQLEKSRLLSDRFSAERPKGSFSTLEIQRTEQGDSAMYLCASSAGQGSGGGYTFGSGTRLTVV.

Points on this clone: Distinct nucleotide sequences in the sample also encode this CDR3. The CDR3 sequence is CASSLQGNYGYTF. CDR3 in DNA: TGTGCCAGCAGCTTACAGGGAAACTATGGCTACACCTTC. V is TRBV5-4 and J is TRBJ1-2, with D possibly TRBD1 on 6 matching bases. V was cut by 2 bases and J by 2 bases, with 7 bases left in between. This CDR3 comprises 13 residues. CDR1 and CDR2 (germline): SGHNT, YYREEE (reference sequence).

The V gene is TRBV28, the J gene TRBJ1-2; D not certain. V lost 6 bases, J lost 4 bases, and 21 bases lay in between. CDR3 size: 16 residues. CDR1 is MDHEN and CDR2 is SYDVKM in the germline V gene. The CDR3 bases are TGTGCCAGCAGATCAGGACGCGCGATGGGAAGCTATGGCTACACCTTC. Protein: CASRSGRAMGSYGYTF.

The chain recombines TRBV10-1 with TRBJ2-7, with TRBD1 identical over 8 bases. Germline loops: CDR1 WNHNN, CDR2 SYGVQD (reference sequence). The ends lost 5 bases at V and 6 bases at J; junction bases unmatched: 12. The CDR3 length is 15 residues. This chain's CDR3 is CASSQETGAKGEQYF. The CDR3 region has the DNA TGCGCCAGCAGTCAAGAGACAGGGGCTAAGGGCGAGCAGTACTTC.

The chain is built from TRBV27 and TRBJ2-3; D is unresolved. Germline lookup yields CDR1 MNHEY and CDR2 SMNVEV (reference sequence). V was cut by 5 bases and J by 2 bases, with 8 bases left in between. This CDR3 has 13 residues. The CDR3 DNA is TGTGCCAGCAGTCCCCCCGACACAGATACGCAGTATTTT. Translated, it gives CASSPPDTDTQYF.

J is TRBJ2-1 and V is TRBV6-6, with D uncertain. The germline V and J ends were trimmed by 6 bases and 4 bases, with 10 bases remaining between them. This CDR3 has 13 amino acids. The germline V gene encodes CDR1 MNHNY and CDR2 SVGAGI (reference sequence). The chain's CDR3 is CASRPNEYNEQFF. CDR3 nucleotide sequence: TGTGCCAGCAGACCGAACGAGTACAATGAGCAGTTCTTC.

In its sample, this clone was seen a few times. This CDR3 is CASRQPQHF. For the CDR3, the DNA is TGTGCCAGCAGGCAGCCCCAGCATTTT. The gene calls are TRBV27 and TRBJ1-5, with unresolved D. V was cut by 6 bases and J by 7 bases, with 1 base left in between. This CDR3 is 9 amino acids long. Germline loops: CDR1 MNHEY, CDR2 SMNVEV (reference sequence).

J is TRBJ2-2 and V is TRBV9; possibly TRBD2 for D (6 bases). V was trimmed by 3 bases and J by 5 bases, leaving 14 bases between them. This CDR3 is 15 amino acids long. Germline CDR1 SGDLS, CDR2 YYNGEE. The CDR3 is CASSGDRGGTGELFF. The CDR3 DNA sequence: TGTGCCAGCAGCGGAGACAGAGGAGGGACCGGGGAGCTGTTTTTT.

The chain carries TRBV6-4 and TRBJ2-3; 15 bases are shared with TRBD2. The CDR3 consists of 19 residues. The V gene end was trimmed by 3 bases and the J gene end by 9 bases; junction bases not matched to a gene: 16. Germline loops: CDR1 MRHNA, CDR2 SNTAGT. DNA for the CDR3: TGTGCCAGCAGTGAATACGGGACTAGCGGGGGGATAGAAAAAGTGACGCAGTATTTT. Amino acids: CASSEYGTSGGIEKVTQYF.

CDR3 region: CASSPPTGVGNQPQHF. CDR3 nucleotide sequence: TGTGCCAGCTCACCACCGACAGGGGTTGGGAATCAGCCCCAGCATTTT. The chain is built from TRBV18 and TRBJ1-5; 8 bases line up with TRBD1. Per germline, CDR1 KGHSH and CDR2 LQKENI. Trimming took 0 bases from V and 4 from J; bases not matched to a gene: 5. This CDR3 comprises 16 residues.

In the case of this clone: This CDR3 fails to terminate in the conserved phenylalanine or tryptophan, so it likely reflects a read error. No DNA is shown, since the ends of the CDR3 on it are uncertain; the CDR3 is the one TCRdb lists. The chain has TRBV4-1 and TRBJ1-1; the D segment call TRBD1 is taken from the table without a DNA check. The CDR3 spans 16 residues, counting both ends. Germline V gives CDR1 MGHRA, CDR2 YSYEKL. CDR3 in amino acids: CASSQESRGGQGATRV.

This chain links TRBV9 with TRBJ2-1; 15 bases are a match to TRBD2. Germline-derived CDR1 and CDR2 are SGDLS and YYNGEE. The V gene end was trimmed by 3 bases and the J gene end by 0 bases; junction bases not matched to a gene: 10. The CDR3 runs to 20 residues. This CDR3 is CASSAGTSGRTLSSYNEQFF. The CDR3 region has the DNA TGTGCCAGCAGCGCCGGGACTAGCGGGAGGACTTTGAGCTCCTACAATGAGCAGTTCTTC. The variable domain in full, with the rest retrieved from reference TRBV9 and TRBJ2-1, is DSGVTQTPKHLITATGQRVTLRCSPRSGDLSVYWYQQSLDQGLQFLIQYYNGEERAKGNILERFSAQQFPDLHSELNLSSLELGDSALYFCASSAGTSGRTLSSYNEQFFGPGTRLTVL.

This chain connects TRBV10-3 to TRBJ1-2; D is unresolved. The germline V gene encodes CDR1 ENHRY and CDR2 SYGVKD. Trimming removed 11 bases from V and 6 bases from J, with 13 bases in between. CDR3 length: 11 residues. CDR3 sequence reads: CALSTPHGYTF. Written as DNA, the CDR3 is TGTGCCCTATCAACCCCCCATGGCTACACCTTC.